This T cell receptor (beta chain) was profiled in a study of cytomegalovirus exposure and HLA in healthy donors (dated by TCRdb to the late 2010s). Context from the whole study: In an earlier analysis of some 610 of the donors, roughly 300 Gb of sequence data and just under 120 million unique TCR beta sequences from about 190 million T cells were reported. About 300 gigabases of sequencing data and 70 million to 85 million unique TCR sequences were included in an early release covering roughly 600 HLA-typed donors. The genetic ancestry cluster associated with self-reported Caucasian donors included about four fifths of the 398 genotyped donors. The study was designed to test whether signatures of past pathogen exposure could be identified by cataloging public T cell receptors. Using immunosequencing, the study profiled T cell repertoires from some 670 subjects and related those repertoires to cytomegalovirus serostatus. Along with the roughly 670-subject first cohort, a separate validation cohort of over a hundred different subjects was used. To predict cytomegalovirus infection status, the study combined high-throughput TCR immunosequencing, statistical association of individual TCRs with disease status, and machine learning. To study patterns of TCR occurrence, a later analysis re-analyzed previously published TCR beta repertoires from around 700 donors and added high-resolution HLA genotyping. Rather than drawing on any new phenotypic data, the later analysis identified candidate immune exposures from TCR beta sequences and the way those sequences occurred across donors. An earlier analysis of about 600 of the donors used high-throughput TCR beta sequencing to judge whether each TCR beta V gene segment behaved as functional or pseudogenic. Donor age, sex, ethnicity and CMV serostatus were compiled alongside the repertoire data. A later genetic analysis used genome-wide SNP genotypes for about 55% of the 666 donors, treating that subset as a discovery cohort. All discovery cohort repertoires had been generated using a single sequencing platform. Class I and class II HLA loci were covered by the typing at four-digit resolution. Typing coverage differed by locus: A, B, C, DRB1 and DQB1 were typed in roughly 620-630 donors, DQA1 in 500 to 550, DPA1 in around 580, and DPB1 in 472. Because of strong linkage in the cohort, roughly five DR-DQ haplotypes were treated as single units for association and clustering. On average, about 200,000 unique TCR beta nucleotide sequences were sequenced per donor among some 420 genotyped donors of the cohort, with around 19% of those sequences being non-productive.

On this clone: This receptor's antigen is unknown. Qualities for individual bases were not recorded, and no much larger clone is one base off.

What the study reported, not specific to this receptor: For the cohort, immune exposure information was limited to CMV serostatus. Compared with the approximately 720-donor mean, donors in an Asian-associated ancestry cluster had fewer N-insertions in productive TCRs, according to a later genetic analysis. Most TCR sequences were observed very rarely across donors, whereas some public TCRs were present in many individuals. A later analysis found that most CMV-associated TCR beta chains appeared HLA-restricted, with HLA associations seemingly driven largely by CMV exposure. A further reported finding was that TCR beta sequences accurately predicted the HLA-A and HLA-B alleles for most subjects in the first cohort. The earlier analysis of about 600 of the donors excluded around 17 rarely observed V segments, including chromosome 9 orphons, because counts were too low. This cohort had only TCR beta chains sequenced, and the lack of alpha or paired-chain data limited which features could be detected. Roughly uniform sequencing depth across donors was assumed in presence/absence analyses, although this assumption may not hold. Assigning TCR associations to individual alleles was difficult when HLA alleles, especially DR and DQ, strongly co-occurred. Compared with equally common non-associated chains, HLA-associated TCR beta chains in a later analysis were more clonally expanded and had lower generation probabilities. Some IMGT-functional V segments, including TRBV6-2 and TRBV6-3, could not be distinguished by the 87-base-pair reads and were therefore excluded. In the study, around 150 TCR beta chains were listed as associated with cytomegalovirus. Because some donors lacked HLA typing at each locus, the association tests relied only on the typed subset. Specific HLA alleles were associated with around 18,000 TCR beta sequences at a false discovery rate of 0.05 in a later analysis. A later genetic analysis associated a missense DCLRE1C variant with V-gene and J-gene trimming of TCR beta chains, and an independent cohort replicated the association. Correlated functional status among segregating V segments might be attributable to linkage disequilibrium, but an unknown experimental factor could not be ruled out. Several of the top co-occurrence clusters appeared to be linked to parvovirus B19, influenza, CMV and Epstein-Barr virus, according to a later analysis. It was suggested by the authors that the approach could potentially be generalized to other disease states and immunological phenotypes. The classifier was reported to diagnose cytomegalovirus status with high specificity and sensitivity in both the original and validation cohorts. According to a later analysis, TCR association rates differed among HLA loci, with DRB1 alleles showing the most associated TCRs and HLA-C alleles showing the fewest. A group of highly shared sequence variants was considered likely to be a technical artifact of the sequencing pipeline. In vitro tests confirmed that three of the cytomegalovirus-associated TCR beta chains recognize cytomegalovirus antigens. Broadly in line with IMGT annotations, most TCR beta V segments showed up in productive rearrangements about 87% or about 30% of the time in an earlier analysis of several hundred of the donors.

The CDR3, from cysteine to phenylalanine, totals 16 residues. This entry keeps only the CDR3 DNA: 48 bases, framed from base 1. Ends trimmed: V by 4 bases, J by 5 bases; bases unmatched to a gene: 8. CDR1 and CDR2 were assigned from the germline V gene as SNHLY and FYNNEI. The cohort comprised 550 to 700 healthy bone marrow donors. At the time of sampling, all cohort members were nominally healthy, though unrecorded immune exposures were likely present. The donor was CMV seropositive and was included in the group of approximately 310 seropositive cohort members. Each donor provided a peripheral blood sample, and peripheral blood mononuclear cells were used for TCR beta sequencing. Genomic DNA extraction from the blood cell samples was performed with the Qiagen DNeasy Blood Extraction Kit. Library preparation was by the immunoSEQ multiplex PCR assay. For the multiplex PCR, a mixture combining 60 forward primers for TCR Vbeta segments and 13 reverse primers for TCR Jbeta segments was used. Amplification of the CDR3 region of rearranged TCR beta genes was performed with a multiplex PCR assay on genomic DNA. On the Illumina HiSeq System, the amplified TCR beta libraries were sequenced as 87-base-pair reads. In the paper's pipeline: Across the 700 or so repertoires, a later analysis counted 75 million to 90 million unique TCR beta chains, some 11 million of which were shared by at least two donors. Raw reads were error-corrected and collapsed into unique sequences with a nearest-neighbor algorithm that merged closely related sequences to remove PCR and sequencing errors. To assign V, D and J gene segments, CDR3 sequences were aligned to IMGT reference sequences. For a sequence to be retained, a match of at least six nucleotides was required to both a V gene segment and a J gene segment. A rearrangement counted as productive if the CDR3 had no stop codons and remained in frame with V and J, and every other rearrangement counted as non-productive. Following IMGT convention, CDR3 was defined as the stretch from the second conserved V-encoded cysteine to the conserved J-encoded phenylalanine. Sequences without an unambiguous match to a single V gene segment were excluded from the earlier analysis of a few hundred of the donors. An earlier analysis of a few hundred of the donors called V segments functional above 56.7% productive rearrangements and segregating when the between-donor standard deviation exceeded 5%. A statistical classification framework was built for diagnosing cytomegalovirus status from the catalog of TCR beta chain sequences. V and J gene assignment, in a later analysis, came from comparing TCR nucleotide sequences with IMGT/GENE-DB human TR gene sequences. A later analysis assigned CDR3 sequences and most-parsimonious VDJ recombination scenarios with the TCRdist pipeline. A later analysis defined each TCR beta chain by its CDR3 amino acid sequence plus V-gene family, and excluded reads lacking a unique V-gene family. To address suspected cross-contamination and a sequencing artifact, a later analysis removed approximately 590 highly shared, low-generation-probability nucleotide sequences. In a later analysis, a clonal expansion index for each public chain was calculated from normalized within-repertoire ranks of inferred template counts. In a later analysis, generation probabilities were computed using a VDJ recombination model fitted to out-of-frame rearrangements, and the results were checked against IGoR. In a later analysis, hypergeometric tests were used to score TCR-TCR, TCR-HLA and TCR-CMV co-occurrence, with a repertoire-size bias correction applied to TCR pairs. False discovery rates were estimated in a later analysis by permuting HLA or CMV assignments 20 times. In a later analysis, co-occurring TCRs were grouped with DBSCAN, and TCRdist sequence similarity was added when clustering was performed within HLA-allele-positive subsets. Repertoires with fewer than 30,000 or more than 120,000 public chains, plus five repertoires with anomalous nucleotide sharing, were excluded from co-occurrence clustering. Imported from immuneACCESS, the table was reduced by TCRdb to in-frame sequences with V and J called. These copies leave out some clones; in studies compared against another copy, an unresolved V gene accounts for under half, and the cause of the remainder is not known. For V, J and clone size, that table is used; D and trimming come from the DNA. This sample lists 90,000 to 110,000 clones; 75% to 90% were detected once. The ten largest clones take up about 6.9% of the sample.

Sequenced material: PBMCs. The receptor comes from a man aged 25 to 45 in good health and CMV-seropositive. This sequence uses TRBV2 and TRBJ2-2; TRBD2 fits 9 bases in the junction. Here the CDR3 is given as CASSGISGGYTGELFF. The sequenced DNA is TGTGCCAGCAGTGGGATTAGCGGGGGATATACCGGGGAGCTGTTTTTT.